This T cell receptor (beta chain) was identified during a study of T cell responses to AZD1222 COVID-19 vaccine. Across the whole study: Pooling covered second doses at about 4 or about 12 weeks. Findings of the study overall: At study baseline, merely more than 5 AZD1222 recipients were seropositive. Spike-spanning, vaccine-associated CD4 TCRs were dominant at 160-218 and 743-854. Clonal diversity may have been underestimated in mostly white British donors.

CDR1 and CDR2 (germline): MNHEY, SVGAGI. This CDR3 region has 13 residues. V lost 6 bases and J 3 bases, leaving 9 bases between the germline ends. Only in-frame clones appear in the TCRdb table, and some are missing; sequencing was by immunoSEQ multiplex PCR. The table includes approximately 79,000 clones, roughly 88% detected once. A remark on this clone: Its antigen is unknown.

The specimen comprised peripheral blood, sampled on day 0 of AZD1222 vaccination. The V and J genes are TRBV6-5 and TRBJ1-5; a possible D gene is TRBD1 (6 bases). This TCR was recovered from an adult in good health. The CDR3 protein is CASSQGPNQPQHF. The CDR3 region has the DNA TGTGCCAGCAGCCAGGGGCCCAATCAGCCCCAGCATTTT.